What follows are 2 T cell receptor beta chains derived from one specimen sequenced in a study of T cells after somatic rescue of genetic block. TCRdb's table, derived via immunoSEQ multiplex PCR, lists solely in-frame clones and lacks some. The data show 70,000 to 85,000 clones, approximately 91% seen once. Source material: peripheral blood mononuclear cells (PBMCs). These receptor sequences come from a man aged 25 to 40.

V and J are TRBV7-8 and TRBJ2-7; 8 nucleotides align to TRBD1. The germline V gene has CDR1 SGHVS and CDR2 FQNEAQ. V gave up 3 bases and J gave up 1 base; unmatched junction bases: 2. This CDR3 contains 14 residues. The CDR3 coding sequence is TGTGCCAGCAGCTTGACAGGGGAGTCCTACGAGCAGTACTTC. This sequence encodes CASSLTGESYEQYF.

The chain couples TRBV9 to TRBJ2-2; possibly TRBD2 for D (6 bases). CDR3 length equals 14 residues. CDR1 and CDR2 (germline): SGDLS, YYNGEE. The CDR3 sequence: CTSDLWRGTGELFF. Written as DNA, the CDR3 is TGTACATCCGACTTGTGGAGGGGCACCGGGGAGCTGTTTTTT.